The present T cell receptor beta chain was sequenced within a study of blood T cells in healthy people across ages. Study summary: Capturing about one barcoded beta molecule per two T cells was achieved by template switching.

This clonotype has only a few counts. PCR was performed a second time for about 6 to 12 cycles using a sample-barcoded 5' primer and a J-beta primer mix. A single record per CDR3 protein comes from TCRdb applying MiXCR to the 5' RACE reads. The table records about 570,000 distinct CDR3 sequences, about 25% of them present only once. This CDR3 contains 11 residues. With 3 bases removed from V and 10 bases from J, the gap between germline ends came to 9 bases. The chain couples TRBV12-3 or TRBV12-4 to TRBJ1-1; possibly TRBD1 for D (5 bases). The sequenced sample was blood. The clonotype comes from a woman aged 70-85 years in good health. This CDR3 reads CASSLRGLAFF. DNA of the CDR3: TGTGCCAGCAGTTTGAGGGGCCTAGCTTTCTTT.